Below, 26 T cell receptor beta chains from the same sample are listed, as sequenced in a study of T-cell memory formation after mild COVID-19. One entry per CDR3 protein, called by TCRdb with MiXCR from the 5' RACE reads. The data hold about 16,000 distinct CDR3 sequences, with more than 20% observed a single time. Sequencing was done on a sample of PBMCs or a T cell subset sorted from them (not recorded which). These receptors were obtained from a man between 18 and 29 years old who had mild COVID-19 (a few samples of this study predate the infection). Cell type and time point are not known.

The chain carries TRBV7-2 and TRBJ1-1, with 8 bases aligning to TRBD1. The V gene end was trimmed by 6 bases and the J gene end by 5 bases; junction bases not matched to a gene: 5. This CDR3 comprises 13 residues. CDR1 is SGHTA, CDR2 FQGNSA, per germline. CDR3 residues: CASRQGAWTEAFF. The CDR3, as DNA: TGTGCCAGCAGGCAGGGGGCTTGGACTGAAGCTTTCTTT.

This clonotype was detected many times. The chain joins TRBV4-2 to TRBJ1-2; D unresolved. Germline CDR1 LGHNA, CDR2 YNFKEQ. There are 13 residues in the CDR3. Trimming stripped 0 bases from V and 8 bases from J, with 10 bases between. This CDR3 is CASSQDRAGGYTF. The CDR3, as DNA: TGTGCCAGCAGCCAAGATAGGGCCGGCGGCTACACCTTC.

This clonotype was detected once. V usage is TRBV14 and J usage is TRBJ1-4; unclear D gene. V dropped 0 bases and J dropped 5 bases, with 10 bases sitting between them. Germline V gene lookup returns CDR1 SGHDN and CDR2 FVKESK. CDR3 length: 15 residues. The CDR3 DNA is TGTGCCAGCAGCCAAGAGACCAGTAAGAATGAAAAACTGTTTTTT. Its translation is CASSQETSKNEKLFF.

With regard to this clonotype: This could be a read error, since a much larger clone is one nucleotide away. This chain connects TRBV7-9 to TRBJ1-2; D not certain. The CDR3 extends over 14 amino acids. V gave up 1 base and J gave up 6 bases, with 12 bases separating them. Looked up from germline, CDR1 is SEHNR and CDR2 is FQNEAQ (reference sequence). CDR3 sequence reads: CASSLVTLPDGYTF. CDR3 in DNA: TGTGCCAGCAGCTTAGTTACACTGCCAGATGGCTACACCTTC.

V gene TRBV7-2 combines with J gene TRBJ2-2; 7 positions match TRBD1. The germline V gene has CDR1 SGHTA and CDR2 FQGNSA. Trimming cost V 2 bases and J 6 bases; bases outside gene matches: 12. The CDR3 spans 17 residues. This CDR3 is CASSLSPWTGSAGELFF. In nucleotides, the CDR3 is TGTGCCAGCAGCTTAAGCCCCTGGACAGGATCCGCCGGGGAGCTGTTTTTT.

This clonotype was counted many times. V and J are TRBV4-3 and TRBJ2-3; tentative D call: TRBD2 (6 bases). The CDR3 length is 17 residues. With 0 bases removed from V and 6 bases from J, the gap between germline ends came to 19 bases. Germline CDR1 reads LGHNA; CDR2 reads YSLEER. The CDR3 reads CASSQEGGHYVGDTQYF. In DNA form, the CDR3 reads TGCGCCAGCAGCCAAGAAGGAGGGCACTACGTAGGCGATACGCAGTATTTT.

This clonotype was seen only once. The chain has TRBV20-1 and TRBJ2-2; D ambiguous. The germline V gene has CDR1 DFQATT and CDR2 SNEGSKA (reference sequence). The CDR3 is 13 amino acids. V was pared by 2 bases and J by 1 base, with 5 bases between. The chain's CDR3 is CSARRGNTGELFF. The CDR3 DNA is TGCAGTGCTAGACGCGGGAACACCGGGGAGCTGTTTTTT.

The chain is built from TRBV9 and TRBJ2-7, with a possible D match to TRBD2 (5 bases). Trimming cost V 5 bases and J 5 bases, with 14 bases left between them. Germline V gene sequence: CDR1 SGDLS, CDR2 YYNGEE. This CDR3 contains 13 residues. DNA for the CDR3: TGTGCCAGCAGTGCGGGCAGTGGGGACGAGCAGTACTTC. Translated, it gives CASSAGSGDEQYF.

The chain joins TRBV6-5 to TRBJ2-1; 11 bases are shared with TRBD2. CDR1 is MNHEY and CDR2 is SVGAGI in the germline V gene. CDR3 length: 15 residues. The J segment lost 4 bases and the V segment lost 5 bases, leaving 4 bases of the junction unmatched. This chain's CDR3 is CASSVLAGGYNEQFF. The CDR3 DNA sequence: TGTGCCAGCAGTGTCCTAGCGGGGGGATACAATGAGCAGTTCTTC.

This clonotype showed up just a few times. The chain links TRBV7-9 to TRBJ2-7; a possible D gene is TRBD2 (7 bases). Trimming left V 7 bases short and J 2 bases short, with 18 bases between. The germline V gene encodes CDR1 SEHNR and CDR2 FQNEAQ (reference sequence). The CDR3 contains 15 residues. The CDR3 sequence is CASNNPGGSPYEQYF. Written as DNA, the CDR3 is TGTGCCAGCAACAACCCGGGGGGCAGCCCCTACGAGCAGTACTTC.

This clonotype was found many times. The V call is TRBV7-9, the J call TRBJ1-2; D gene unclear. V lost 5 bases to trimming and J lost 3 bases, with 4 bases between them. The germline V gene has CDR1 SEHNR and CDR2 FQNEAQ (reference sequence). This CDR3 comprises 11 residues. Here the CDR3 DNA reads TGTGCCAGCAGCGGCGACTATGGCTACACCTTC. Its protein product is CASSGDYGYTF.

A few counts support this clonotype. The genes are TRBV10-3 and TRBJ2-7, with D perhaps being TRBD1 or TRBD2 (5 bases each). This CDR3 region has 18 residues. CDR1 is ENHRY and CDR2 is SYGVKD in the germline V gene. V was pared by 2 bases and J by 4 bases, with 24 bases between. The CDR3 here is CAISERDPTALDFYEQYV. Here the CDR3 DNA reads TGTGCCATCAGTGAGAGGGACCCTACAGCCTTGGATTTTTACGAGCAGTACGTC.

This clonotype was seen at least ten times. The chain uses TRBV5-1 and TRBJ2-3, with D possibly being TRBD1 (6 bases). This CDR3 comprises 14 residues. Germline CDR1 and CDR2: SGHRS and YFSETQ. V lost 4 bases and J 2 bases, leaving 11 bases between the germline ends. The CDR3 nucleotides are TGCGCCAGCAGCAACCGGGACAACACAGATACGCAGTATTTT. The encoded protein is CASSNRDNTDTQYF.

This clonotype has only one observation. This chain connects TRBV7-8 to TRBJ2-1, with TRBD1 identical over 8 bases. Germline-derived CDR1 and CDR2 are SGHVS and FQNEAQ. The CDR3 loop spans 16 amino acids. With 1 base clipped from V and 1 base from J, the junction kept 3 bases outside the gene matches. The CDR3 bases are TGTGCCAGCAGCTTAGAGGGACAGGTTTCCTACAATGAGCAGTTCTTC. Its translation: CASSLEGQVSYNEQFF. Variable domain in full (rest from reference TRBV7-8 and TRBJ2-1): GAGVSQSPRYKVAKRGQDVALRCDPISGHVSLFWYQQALGQGPEFLTYFQNEAQLDKSGLPSDRFFAERPEGSVSTLKIQRTQQEDSAVYLCASSLEGQVSYNEQFFGPGTRLTVL.

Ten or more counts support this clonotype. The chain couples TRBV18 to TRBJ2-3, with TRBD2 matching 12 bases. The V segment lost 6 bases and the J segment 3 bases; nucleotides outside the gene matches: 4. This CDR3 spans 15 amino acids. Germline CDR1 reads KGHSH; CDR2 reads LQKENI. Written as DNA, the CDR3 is TGTGCCAGCTCCCGGACTAGCGGGGTGACAGATACGCAGTATTTT. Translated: CASSRTSGVTDTQYF.

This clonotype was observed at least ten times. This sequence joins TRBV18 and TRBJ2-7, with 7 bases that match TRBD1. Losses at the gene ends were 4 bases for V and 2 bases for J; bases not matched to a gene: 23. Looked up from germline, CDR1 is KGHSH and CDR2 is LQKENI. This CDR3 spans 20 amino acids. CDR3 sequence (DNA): TGTGCCAGCTCACACTCAACAGGGGCGAATAATCCCGTTTTAGCCTACGAGCAGTACGTC. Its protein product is CASSHSTGANNPVLAYEQYV.

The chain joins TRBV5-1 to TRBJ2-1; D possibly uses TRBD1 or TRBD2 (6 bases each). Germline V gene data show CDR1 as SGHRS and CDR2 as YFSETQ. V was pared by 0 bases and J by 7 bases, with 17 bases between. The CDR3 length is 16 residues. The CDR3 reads CASSLVGSGGGNEQFF. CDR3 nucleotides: TGCGCCAGCAGCTTGGTAGGGAGCGGAGGGGGGAATGAGCAGTTCTTC.

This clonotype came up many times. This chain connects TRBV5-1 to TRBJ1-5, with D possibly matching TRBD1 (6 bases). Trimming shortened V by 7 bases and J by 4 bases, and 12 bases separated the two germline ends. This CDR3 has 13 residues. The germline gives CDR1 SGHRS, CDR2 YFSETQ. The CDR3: CASSLQGNQPQHF. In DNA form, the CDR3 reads TGCGCCAGCTCCCTACAGGGAAATCAGCCCCAGCATTTT.

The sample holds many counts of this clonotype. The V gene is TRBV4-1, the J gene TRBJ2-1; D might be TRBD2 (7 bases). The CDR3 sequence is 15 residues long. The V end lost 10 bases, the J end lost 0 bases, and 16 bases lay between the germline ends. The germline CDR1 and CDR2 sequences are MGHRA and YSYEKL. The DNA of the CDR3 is TGCGCCACCCGCTCGGCGGGGGCCTCCTACAATGAGCAGTTCTTC. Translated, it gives CATRSAGASYNEQFF.

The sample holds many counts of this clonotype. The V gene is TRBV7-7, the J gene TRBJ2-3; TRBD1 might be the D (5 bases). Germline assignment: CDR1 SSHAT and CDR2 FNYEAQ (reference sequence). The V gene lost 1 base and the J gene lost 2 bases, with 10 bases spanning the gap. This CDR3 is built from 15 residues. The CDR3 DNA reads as TGTGCCAGCAGCTTAGTTGACAGTCACACAGATACGCAGTATTTT. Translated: CASSLVDSHTDTQYF.

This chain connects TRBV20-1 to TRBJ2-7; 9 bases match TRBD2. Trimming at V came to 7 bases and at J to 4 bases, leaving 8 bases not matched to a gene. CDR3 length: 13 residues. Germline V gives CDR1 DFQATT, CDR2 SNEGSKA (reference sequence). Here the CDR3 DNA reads TGCAGTGTCACCGGGACTAGCTGGTACGAGCAGTACTTC. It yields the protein CSVTGTSWYEQYF.

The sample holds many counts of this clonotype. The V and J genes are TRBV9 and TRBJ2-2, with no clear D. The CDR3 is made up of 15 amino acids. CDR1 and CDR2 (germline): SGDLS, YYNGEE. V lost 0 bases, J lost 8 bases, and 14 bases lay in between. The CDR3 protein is CASSVESDDIGELFF. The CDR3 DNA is TGTGCCAGCAGCGTAGAATCTGACGACATAGGGGAGCTGTTTTTT.

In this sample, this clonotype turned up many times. This CDR3 reads CASSRPDRGDCQPQHF. The CDR3 DNA sequence: TGTGCCAGCAGCCGACCGGACAGGGGGGATTGTCAGCCCCAGCATTTT. The chain has TRBV6-6 and TRBJ1-5; 10 bases are shared with TRBD1. Germline V gene sequence: CDR1 MNHNY, CDR2 SVGAGI (reference sequence). The length of the CDR3 is 16 residues. The trim removed 6 bases at V and 6 bases at J, leaving 11 bases unmatched.

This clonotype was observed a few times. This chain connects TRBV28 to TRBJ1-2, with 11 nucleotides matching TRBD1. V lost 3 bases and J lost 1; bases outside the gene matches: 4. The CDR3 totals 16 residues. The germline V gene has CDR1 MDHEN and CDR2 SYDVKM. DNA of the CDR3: TGTGCCAGCAGTTTCGGGACAGGGGGGGGTAACTATGGCTACACCTTC. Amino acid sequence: CASSFGTGGGNYGYTF.

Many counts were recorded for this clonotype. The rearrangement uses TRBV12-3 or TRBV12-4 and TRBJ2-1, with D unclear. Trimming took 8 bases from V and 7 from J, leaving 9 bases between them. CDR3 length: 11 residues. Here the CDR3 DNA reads TGTGCCAGCCTCTTGGGGAATGAGCAGTTCTTC. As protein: CASLLGNEQFF.

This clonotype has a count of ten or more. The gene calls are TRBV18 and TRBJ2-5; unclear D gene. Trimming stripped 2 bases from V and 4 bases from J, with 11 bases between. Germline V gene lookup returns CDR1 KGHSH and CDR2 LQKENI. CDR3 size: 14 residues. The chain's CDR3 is CASSPITGGETQYF. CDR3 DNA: TGTGCCAGCTCACCAATAACCGGCGGAGAGACCCAGTACTTC.